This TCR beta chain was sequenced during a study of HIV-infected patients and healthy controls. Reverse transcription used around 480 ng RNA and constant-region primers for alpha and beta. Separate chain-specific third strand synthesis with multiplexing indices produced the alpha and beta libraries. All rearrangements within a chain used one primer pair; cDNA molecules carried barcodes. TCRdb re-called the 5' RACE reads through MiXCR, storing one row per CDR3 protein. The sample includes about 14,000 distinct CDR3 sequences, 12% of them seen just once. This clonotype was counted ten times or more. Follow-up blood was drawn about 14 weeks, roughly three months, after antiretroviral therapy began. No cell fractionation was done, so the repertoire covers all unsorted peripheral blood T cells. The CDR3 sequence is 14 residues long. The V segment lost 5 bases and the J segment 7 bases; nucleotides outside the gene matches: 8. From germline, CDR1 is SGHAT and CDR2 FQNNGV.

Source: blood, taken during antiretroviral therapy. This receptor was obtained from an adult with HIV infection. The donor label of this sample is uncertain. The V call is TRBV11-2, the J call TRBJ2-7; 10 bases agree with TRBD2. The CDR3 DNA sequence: TGTGCCAGCAGCCTCACTAGCGGGGCGGGAGAGCAGTACTTC. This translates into CASSLTSGAGEQYF.